Presented here are 13 T cell receptor beta chains from one specimen sequenced in a study of chemoradiotherapy in HPV16-positive cancers. Clones were sequenced by immunoSEQ multiplex PCR, and TCRdb holds only the in-frame ones, with some missing. The data contain 20,000 to 30,000 clones, around 94% of them seen just once; the ten biggest clones take up roughly 2.8%. The specimen was taken from a patient who underwent chemoradiotherapy. The receptors were sampled from a human donor with HPV-associated anogenital cancer.

The CDR3 protein is CASSMGTGGNYGYTF. The CDR3 region has the DNA TGCGCCAGCAGCATGGGGACAGGAGGAAACTATGGCTACACCTTC. V is TRBV5-1 and J is TRBJ1-2, with 8 bases identical to TRBD1. Germline CDR1 is SGHRS and CDR2 is YFSETQ. The CDR3 has 15 amino acids. The ends lost 4 bases at V and 2 bases at J; junction bases unmatched: 7.

The genes are TRBV5-1 and TRBJ1-3, with unresolved D. Germline CDR1 SGHRS, CDR2 YFSETQ. This CDR3 has 16 residues. Trimming took off 3 bases at V and 0 bases at J, with 13 bases between the two ends. CDR3 DNA: TGCGCCAGCAGCTCGGGCCTAGGCAACTCTGGAAACACCATATATTTT. This encodes CASSSGLGNSGNTIYF.

This clone occurred once. DNA of the CDR3: TGTGCCAGCAGTCAGACAGGGGGCAATCAGCCCCAGCATTTT. Translation gives CASSQTGGNQPQHF. The chain employs TRBV28 and TRBJ1-5; TRBD1 agrees at 8 bases. CDR3 size: 14 residues. Germline values: CDR1 MDHEN, CDR2 SYDVKM. Trimming cost V 5 bases and J 2 bases; bases outside gene matches: 2.

This chain uses TRBV5-1 with TRBJ1-4; 10 bases fit TRBD1. V shed 4 bases, J shed 6 bases, and the junction held 9 bases outside the gene matches. Germline CDR1 and CDR2: SGHRS and YFSETQ. The CDR3 contains 16 residues. For the CDR3, the DNA is TGCGCCAGCAGCCTACTCACCGGGACAGGGGATGAAAAACTGTTTTTT. It yields the protein CASSLLTGTGDEKLFF.

This chain joins TRBV6-6 and TRBJ1-5; tentatively, D is TRBD1 (6 bases). This CDR3 is built from 16 residues. Trimming shortened V by 4 bases and J by 4 bases, and 17 bases separated the two germline ends. The germline CDR1 and CDR2 sequences are MNHNY and SVGAGI (reference sequence). The CDR3 reads CASSSIRGPTNQPQHF. In nucleotides, the CDR3 is TGTGCCAGCAGTTCCATCAGGGGACCTACAAATCAGCCCCAGCATTTT.

The chain is built from TRBV5-1 and TRBJ2-5; a weak D match, TRBD2 (6 bases). V was trimmed by 4 bases and J by 2 bases, leaving 9 bases between them. CDR1 is SGHRS and CDR2 is YFSETQ in the germline V gene. This CDR3 spans 13 amino acids. CDR3 in DNA: TGCGCCAGCAGCGTAGCGGTACAAGAGACCCAGTACTTC. Translated: CASSVAVQETQYF. The variable domain in full, with the rest retrieved from reference TRBV5-1 and TRBJ2-5, is KAGVTQTPRYLIKTRGQQVTLSCSPISGHRSVSWYQQTPGQGLQFLFEYFSETQRNKGNFPGRFSGRQFSNSRSEMNVSTLELGDSALYLCASSVAVQETQYFGPGTRLLVL.

The genes are TRBV5-4 and TRBJ1-2; D may be TRBD1 (5 bases). Trimming removed 0 bases at V and 3 bases at J, with 9 bases between. The CDR3 is 14 residues long. The V gene's germline CDR1 is SGHNT and CDR2 YYREEE (reference sequence). CDR3 in DNA: TGTGCCAGCAGCTTGGAGCGAGGGGACTATGGCTACACCTTC. This sequence encodes CASSLERGDYGYTF. Drawing the rest from reference TRBV5-4 and TRBJ1-2, the complete variable domain is ETGVTQSPTHLIKTRGQQVTLRCSSQSGHNTVSWYQQALGQGPQFIFQYYREEENGRGNFPPRFSGLQFPNYSSELNVNALELDDSALYLCASSLERGDYGYTFGSGTRLTVV.

The chain employs TRBV6-6 and TRBJ2-3; D remains ambiguous. Trimming removed 0 bases at V and 3 bases at J, with 4 bases between. CDR3 length: 13 residues. CDR1 and CDR2 from the germline V gene are MNHNY and SVGAGI (reference sequence). The CDR3 protein is CASSYSQTDTQYF. In DNA form, the CDR3 reads TGTGCCAGCAGTTACTCCCAGACAGATACGCAGTATTTT.

The chain carries TRBV6-4 and TRBJ2-7; no clear D. With 2 bases removed from V and 2 bases from J, the gap between germline ends came to 7 bases. Germline loops: CDR1 MRHNA, CDR2 SNTAGT. The CDR3 has 13 amino acids. This CDR3 reads CASSDPQPYEQYF. The DNA of the CDR3 is TGTGCCAGCAGTGACCCGCAGCCCTACGAGCAGTACTTC.

The chain has TRBV20-1 and TRBJ2-1, with D unclear. The length of the CDR3 is 10 residues. V lost 3 bases and J lost 9, with 6 bases in between. Germline CDR1 reads DFQATT; CDR2 reads SNEGSKA (reference sequence). CDR3 nucleotides: TGCAGTGCTAGGAAAATTGAGCAGTTCTTC. As protein: CSARKIEQFF.

The CDR3 protein is CASRDDGTEAFF. The CDR3 coding sequence is TGTGCCAGCAGGGATGACGGCACTGAAGCTTTCTTT. The rearrangement links TRBV7-2 to TRBJ1-1; D not certain. CDR1 and CDR2 (germline): SGHTA, FQGNSA. V gave up 6 bases and J gave up 4 bases, with 9 bases separating them. The CDR3 is made up of 12 amino acids.

The V gene is TRBV29-1, the J gene TRBJ2-7; possibly TRBD1 for D (6 bases). The V end lost 8 bases, the J end lost 0 bases, and 11 bases lay between the germline ends. The germline V gene has CDR1 SQVTM and CDR2 ANQGSEA. The CDR3 loop spans 12 amino acids. This chain's CDR3 is CSTQTGSYEQYF. CDR3 DNA sequence: TGCAGCACTCAGACAGGCTCCTACGAGCAGTACTTC.

CDR3 residues: CAIRDSANYGYTF. The CDR3 coding sequence is TGTGCTATAAGGGACAGCGCTAACTATGGCTACACCTTC. This chain links TRBV7-2 with TRBJ1-2; 7 positions match TRBD1. The CDR3 is 13 residues long. Germline V gives CDR1 SGHTA, CDR2 FQGNSA.